This entry is about one T cell receptor (beta chain). Its specificity is not known. This sample was included in a study of radiotherapy plus CTLA-4 blockade in lung cancer. At the level of the study: Overall, around 20% of patients showed an objective response, while about 29% attained disease control. Study conclusions and caveats: Early blood T cell clone changes and increased post-radiation serum interferon-beta were reportedly the strongest response predictors.

With 5 bases clipped from V and 2 bases from J, the junction kept 5 bases outside the gene matches. Germline values: CDR1 KGHSH, CDR2 LQKENI. There are 15 residues in the CDR3. Sequenced by immunoSEQ multiplex PCR; TCRdb stores in-frame clones only, minus some. The repertoire includes some 90,000 clones, around 87% of them detected once, and around 2% sits in the top ten. The chain links TRBV18 to TRBJ2-3; TRBD2 matches at 9 bases. This TCR was sampled from a human donor with non-small cell lung cancer who had a partial response to radiotherapy plus ipilimumab. Sequenced material: peripheral blood, taken from a patient treated with radiotherapy plus ipilimumab. For the CDR3, the DNA is TGTGCCAGCTCATTATCTAGCGGGAACACAGATACGCAGTATTTT. Translating gives CASSLSSGNTDTQYF.